A single sample gave rise to the 11 T cell receptor beta chains below, sequenced in a study of CD8 T cells in ankylosing spondylitis (dated by TCRdb to the late 2010s). Libraries were prepared through 5' RACE. The data were produced on an Illumina HiSeq 2500. TCRdb itself trimmed the public reads at Q25 with fastp, ran MiXCR and retained productive beta chains. When rows share a CDR3 protein, they turn into one entry using the most common DNA and genes. Recorded for this sample are 200,000 to 250,000 distinct CDR3 sequences; 20% to 30% of them occurred a single time. The top ten clones comprise 6.6% of the sample. Sample: blood, either unsorted or a sorted T cell fraction (not recorded which). Every receptor here comes from a male donor with ankylosing spondylitis or in good health (not recorded which).

This clonotype appeared many times. The rearrangement uses TRBV6-5 and TRBJ2-7, with TRBD2 identical over 9 bases. Trimming removed 6 bases from V and 1 base from J; junction bases left unmatched: 7. The CDR3 is made up of 15 amino acids. CDR1 is MNHEY and CDR2 is SVGAGI in the germline V gene. CDR3 DNA: TGTGCCAGCAGCCTTACTAGCGGGTTATCCTACGAGCAGTACTTC. It yields the protein CASSLTSGLSYEQYF.

This clonotype appeared a few times. This chain links TRBV29-1 with TRBJ2-1; 10 positions match TRBD2. The CDR3 contains 15 residues. Looked up from germline, CDR1 is SQVTM and CDR2 is ANQGSEA. V lost 5 bases, J lost 3 bases, and 7 bases stayed unmatched. CDR3 sequence (DNA): TGCAGCGTTCCCAGCGGGAGGGACGTCTACAATGAGCAGTTCTTC. Amino acids: CSVPSGRDVYNEQFF.

V usage is TRBV6-1 and J usage is TRBJ1-3; no firm D call. CDR3 length equals 14 residues. V shed 7 bases and J shed 4 bases, with 14 bases lying between them. From germline, CDR1 is MNHNS and CDR2 SASEGT. The CDR3 loop reads CASNPRLDGNTIYF. As DNA, the CDR3 is TGTGCCAGCAATCCTCGGTTGGACGGAAACACCATATATTTT.

This clonotype has just a few counts. CDR3 bases: TGTGCCAGCAAAAGGGAGGAAGGGTACGAGCAGTACTTC. Its protein product is CASKREEGYEQYF. The chain joins TRBV12-3 or TRBV12-4 to TRBJ2-7, with D possibly being TRBD2 (6 bases). Trimming pared 7 bases from V and 4 bases from J, leaving 14 bases between. The CDR3 has 13 amino acids.

The chain combines TRBV5-1 with TRBJ2-1, with no clear D. CDR1 SGHRS and CDR2 YFSETQ come from the germline V gene. The CDR3 extends over 14 amino acids. The V end lost 0 bases, the J end lost 3 bases, and 7 bases lay between the germline ends. Here the CDR3 DNA reads TGCGCCAGCAGCTTGGCCACGGACTACAATGAGCAGTTCTTC. It is translated as CASSLATDYNEQFF.

Ten or more counts support this clonotype. V and J are TRBV4-1 and TRBJ2-2; D possibly corresponds to TRBD1 (5 bases). From germline, CDR1 is MGHRA and CDR2 YSYEKL. This CDR3 has 14 amino acids. Between the trimmed V and J ends, which lost 0 bases and 6 bases, there was a span of 8 bases. CDR3 residues: CASSQEPGSGELFF. For the CDR3, the DNA is TGCGCCAGCAGCCAAGAACCAGGGTCCGGGGAGCTGTTTTTT.

This clonotype was recorded at least ten times. This chain links TRBV15 with TRBJ2-7; possible D gene TRBD2, 6 bases. The CDR3 has 14 residues. The germline CDR1 and CDR2 sequences are LNHNV and YYDKDF (reference sequence). V lost 0 bases and J lost 1, with 7 bases in between. The CDR3 protein is CATSRDRGSYEQYF. CDR3 sequence (DNA): TGTGCCACCAGCAGAGATCGGGGGTCCTACGAGCAGTACTTC.

Remarks on this clonotype: Compared with germline, one end of the junction differs, possibly owing to a read error. The chain is built from TRBV6-1 and TRBJ2-7; no clear D gene. Germline CDR1 is MNHNS and CDR2 is SASEGT. This CDR3 has 14 residues. CDR3 loop: CASSEALGPLFLDF. The CDR3 coding sequence is TGTGCCAGCAGTGAAGCGCTCGGGCCCCTGTTTTTGGACTTC.

The V call is TRBV6-6, the J call TRBJ1-2, with D uncertain. The CDR3 is 13 amino acids. The V and J ends lost 5 bases and 6 bases respectively, with 13 bases between them. The germline V gene has CDR1 MNHNY and CDR2 SVGAGI (reference sequence). CDR3 loop: CASSPSEGHGYTF. Written as DNA, the CDR3 is TGTGCCAGCAGTCCCTCCGAGGGCCATGGCTACACCTTC.

This clonotype was detected a few times. V is TRBV7-2 and J is TRBJ2-1, with D uncertain. The V end was cut by 1 base, the J end by 4 bases, with 5 bases between. The germline gives CDR1 SGHTA, CDR2 FQGNSA. The CDR3 spans 13 residues. In nucleotides, the CDR3 is TGTGCCAGCAGCTTAGGGGCTTACAATGAGCAGTTCTTC. Its protein product is CASSLGAYNEQFF.

V is TRBV29-1 and J is TRBJ2-3; TRBD2 matches at 10 bases. The CDR3 has 15 amino acids. CDR1 is SQVTM and CDR2 is ANQGSEA in the germline V gene. V lost 3 bases, J lost 4 bases, and 7 bases stayed unmatched. CDR3 region: CSVDRLAGVSDTQYF. In DNA form, the CDR3 reads TGCAGCGTTGATAGGCTAGCGGGAGTTTCAGATACGCAGTATTTT.